The sequence of this T cell receptor (beta chain) was determined in a study of T-cell reconstitution after alpha-beta-depleted transplantation in children (dated by TCRdb to 2016 to 2017). Looking at the study overall: T-cell immune reconstitution after TCRalphabeta/CD19-depleted allogeneic hematopoietic cell transplantation in children was quantitatively tracked in the study by means of TCR repertoire profiling.

For CDR1 and CDR2, the germline V gene (reference sequence) lists SEHNR and FQNEAQ. Taken from cysteine to phenylalanine, the CDR3 has 12 residues. Only the CDR3 DNA is retained, 36 bases long and in frame from the first base. The V and J ends are trimmed by 3 bases and 7 bases, leaving 6 bases between them. In regard to this clonotype: No antigen is known for it. It has no much larger one-base neighbor in the sample; base qualities were not kept.

Library construction relied on PCR. Sequencer: Illumina HiSeq 2500. TCR libraries were prepared with molecular barcoding, using unique molecular identifiers to normalize TCRbeta repertoire quantification. TCRdb cleaned the public reads at Q25 with fastp, built clones with MiXCR and kept in-frame beta chains. When rows share a CDR3 protein, they turn into one entry using the most common DNA and genes. The table for this sample lists some 500,000 distinct CDR3 sequences; approximately 20% of them were counted only once. Over 3% of the sample is taken by the ten largest. The chain links TRBV7-9 with TRBJ2-2, with the D gene not clear enough to name. The sequence derives from a human donor who donated a stem cell graft to a child with acute lymphoblastic leukemia. Sequencing used PBMCs from the stem cell graft donor, obtained from the stem cell graft. CDR3 region: CASSFKHGELFF. The DNA sequence is as follows: TGTGCCAGCAGCTTCAAACACGGGGAGCTGTTTTTT.